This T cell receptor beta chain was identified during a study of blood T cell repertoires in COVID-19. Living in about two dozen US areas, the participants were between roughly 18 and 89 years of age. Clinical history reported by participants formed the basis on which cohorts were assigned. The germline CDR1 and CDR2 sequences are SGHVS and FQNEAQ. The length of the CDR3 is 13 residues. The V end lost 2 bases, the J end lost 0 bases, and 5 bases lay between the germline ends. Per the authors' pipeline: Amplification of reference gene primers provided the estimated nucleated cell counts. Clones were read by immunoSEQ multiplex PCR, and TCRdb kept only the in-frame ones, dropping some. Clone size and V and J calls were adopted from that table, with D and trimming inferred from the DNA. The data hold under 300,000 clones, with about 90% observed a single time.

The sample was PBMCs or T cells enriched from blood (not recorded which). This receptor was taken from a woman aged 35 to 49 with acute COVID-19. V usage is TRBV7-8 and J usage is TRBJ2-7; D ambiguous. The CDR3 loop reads CASSLTSSYEQYF. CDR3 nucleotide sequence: TGTGCCAGCAGCTTAACAAGCTCCTACGAGCAGTACTTC.